This TCR beta chain was sequenced in a study of blood T cell repertoires in COVID-19. As for the study in general: Samples taken during acute and convalescent COVID-19 were collected in the United States, Italy and Spain.

V lost 5 bases to trimming and J lost 10 bases, with 18 bases between them. Germline CDR1 reads SGHAT; CDR2 reads FQNNGV. This CDR3 has 14 amino acids. The data were produced by immunoSEQ multiplex PCR, yet TCRdb's version contains in-frame clones alone and is incomplete. The repertoire holds 64,000 or so clones, around 85% seen once, with roughly 10% in the top ten. The sequence came from a human donor in a cohort sampled during active COVID-19. The chain links TRBV11-2 to TRBJ2-1, with D tentatively TRBD2 (6 bases). The sample taken for sequencing was peripheral blood. The CDR3 region has the DNA TGTGCCAGCAGCCCCCCCGGGGGAATATGGGAGCAGTTCTTC. It specifies CASSPPGGIWEQFF.